This T cell receptor (beta chain) was observed in a study of T-cell reconstitution after alpha-beta-depleted transplantation in children. As for this clonotype: Its target is unknown.

This CDR3 region has 14 residues. CDR1 SNHLY and CDR2 FYNNEI come from the germline V gene. V was cut by 3 bases and J by 2 bases, with 9 bases left in between. For TCRbeta, the library was prepared with unique molecular identifiers. TCRdb re-analysed the PCR reads in MiXCR, keeping a single row per CDR3 protein. The sample consists of 330,000 or so distinct CDR3 sequences, roughly 8.2% of them appearing once. Study-wide findings and caveats: About two months after transplant, alpha-beta T cells reportedly came from several hundred expanded graft clones. Among T cells one year after transplant, newly produced cells accounted for most counts and diversity. There were some patients whose high TCRbeta diversity at day 60 came from surviving recipient T cells and thymic progenitors.

The chain carries TRBV2 and TRBJ2-3, with unresolved D. This sequence was found in a female patient aged 2 to 10 who had a stem cell transplant for Fanconi anemia, so the T cells may come from the graft donor. Sequencing used peripheral blood, obtained 360 days after TCRalphabeta/CD19-depleted stem cell transplant. The CDR3 region is CASSDLSDTDTQYF. In DNA, the CDR3 is TGTGCCAGCAGTGATCTTTCCGACACAGATACGCAGTATTTT. The full variable domain, with the rest looked up from reference TRBV2 and TRBJ2-3, is EPEVTQTPSHQVTQMGQEVILRCVPISNHLYFYWYRQILGQKVEFLVSFYNNEISEKSEIFDDQFSVERPDGSNFTLKIRSTKLEDSAMYFCASSDLSDTDTQYFGPGTRLTVL.